This is a list of T cell receptor beta chains from one sample in a study of T cell responses to AZD1222 COVID-19 vaccine. Using immunoSEQ multiplex PCR, the repertoire was profiled, and TCRdb retains in-frame clones only, with some absent. The table shows 92,000 or so clones, with roughly 90% occurring only once. Sequencing was performed on peripheral blood, taken on day 0 of AZD1222 vaccination. The receptors were gathered from an adult in good health. Both conserved end residues are part of each CDR3. D genes are given only for firm matches. The listing skips clone size in some rows; elsewhere it reads once, few, many or a size class.

>TRBV7-9|NA|NA|TRBJ2-1
TGTGCCAGCAGACCCAGCTACAATGAGCAGTTCTTC
CASRPSYNEQFF
>TRBV7-2|few|NA|TRBJ1-2
TGTGCCAGCAGCCCCGGGTGGGTTCAAACTAACTATGGCTACACCTTC
CASSPGWVQTNYGYTF
>TRBV19|NA|NA|TRBJ1-1
TGTGCCAGTAGCCCCCGGGGGGGACGGGCTTTCTTT
CASSPRGGRAFF
>TRBV30|NA|NA|TRBJ1-5
TGTGCCTGGAGTGCCGGACAGAGCAATCAGCCCCAGCATTTT
CAWSAGQSNQPQHF
>TRBV21-1|NA|NA|TRBJ2-1
TGTGCCAGCAGCAAAGGACAGGACAATGAGCAGTTCTTC
CASSKGQDNEQFF
>TRBV7-9|NA|NA|TRBJ1-4
TGTGCCAGCAGCTTAATAGGGACTAATGAAAAACTGTTTTTT
CASSLIGTNEKLFF
>TRBV7-2|once|NA|TRBJ2-1
TGTGCCAGCAGCGGCCGGGCTTACAATGAGCAGTTCTTC
CASSGRAYNEQFF
>TRBV15|NA|NA|TRBJ2-5
TGTGCCACCAGCTCAGTGGGGCGGGGCCGGAGGGGAGAGACCCAGTACTTC
CATSSVGRGRRGETQYF
>TRBV24-1|NA|NA|TRBJ1-4
TGTGCCACCAGTGATTCCACCAGGGGCAGGAGTAATGAAAAACTGTTTTTT
CATSDSTRGRSNEKLFF
>TRBV28|few|NA|TRBJ2-1
TGTGCCAGCGGCCTAGGGGATGAGCAGTTCTTC
CASGLGDEQFF
>TRBV5-4|NA|TRBD2|TRBJ2-1
TGTGCCAGCAGCTTGGGGGGACTAGCGGGAGAGAAAATCTTC
CASSLGGLAGEKIF
>TRBV7-2|once|NA|TRBJ2-2
TGTGCCAGCAGCCCCCCGCGGAGGGCCACCGGGGAGCTGTTTTTT
CASSPPRRATGELFF
>TRBV27|NA|TRBD1|TRBJ2-7
TGTGCCAGCAGTTTGGTGCAGGGGGCAATCCAGCAGTACTTC
CASSLVQGAIQQYF
>TRBV7-6|NA|NA|TRBJ1-5
TGTGCCAGCAGCTCAGGGGTTTACGGCCAGCCCCAGCATTTT
CASSSGVYGQPQHF
>TRBV28|NA|NA|TRBJ2-7
TGTGCCACTCGGGCTTACGAGCAGTACTTC
CATRAYEQYF
>TRBV30|NA|NA|TRBJ1-2
TGTGCCTGGAGTGAAAGCGTGACAGGTGGCTACACCTTC
CAWSESVTGGYTF
>TRBV5-1|NA|TRBD1|TRBJ2-7
TGCGCCAGCAGCTTGGAAGTCAGGGGGCCCTCCCAATTTGTGTACTTC
CASSLEVRGPSQFVYF
>TRBV5-1|NA|TRBD2|TRBJ2-3
TGCGCCAGCTGGGGACTAGCGGGACCAGATACGCAGTATTTT
CASWGLAGPDTQYF
>TRBV29-1|once|NA|TRBJ1-3
TGCAGCGTCGACTTACAAGAGGGAAACACCATATATTTT
CSVDLQEGNTIYF
>TRBV28|NA|NA|TRBJ1-6
TGTGCCAGCATCCGGTTCGGGGGCGCGGCTGATTCACCCCTCCACTTT
CASIRFGGAADSPLHF
>TRBV6-5|NA|TRBD1|TRBJ2-2
TGTGCCAGCCGACTGGGCAGGGGGCCTCCCGGGGAGCTGTTTTTT
CASRLGRGPPGELFF
>TRBV2|NA|TRBD2|TRBJ2-5
TGTGCCAGCAGTGAGGGGCTAGCGGGTGAGACCCAGTACTTC
CASSEGLAGETQYF
>TRBV5-1|NA|NA|TRBJ2-7
TGCGCCAGCAGGGAAAAAACAGGGAAGGACGAGCAGTACTTC
CASREKTGKDEQYF
>TRBV21-1|NA|NA|TRBJ1-2
TGTGCCAGCAGCACAGGGACAGAAGTTAACTATGGCTACACCTTC
CASSTGTEVNYGYTF
>TRBV19|NA|NA|TRBJ2-3
TGTGCCAGTAGTATGGAGGGAGATACGCAGTATTTT
CASSMEGDTQYF
>TRBV29-1|NA|NA|TRBJ2-7
TGCAGCGTTGTGCGGGACCAGTTACGGGTGCACGAGCAGTACTTC
CSVVRDQLRVHEQYF
>TRBV2|once|TRBD2|TRBJ2-1
TGTGCCAGCAGATTAGATCCGGGACTAGTAAATGAGCAGTTCTTC
CASRLDPGLVNEQFF